This TCR beta chain was sequenced during a study of cytomegalovirus exposure and HLA in healthy donors. Clones were read by immunoSEQ multiplex PCR, and TCRdb kept only the in-frame ones, dropping some. The sample yields about 160,000 clones, approximately 90% seen once. The clonotype was recovered from a man aged 18 to 30 in good health and CMV-seronegative. The sequencing input was PBMCs.

DNA of the CDR3: TGCAGCGTTGAACTAGGTACTAGCGGGAGCTCCTACGAGCAGTACTTC. The encoded protein is CSVELGTSGSSYEQYF. The chain couples TRBV29-1 to TRBJ2-7, with TRBD2 identical over 11 bases. The CDR3 consists of 16 residues. CDR1 and CDR2 from the germline V gene are SQVTM and ANQGSEA. V shed 2 bases and J 0 bases; nucleotides not matched to a gene: 6.